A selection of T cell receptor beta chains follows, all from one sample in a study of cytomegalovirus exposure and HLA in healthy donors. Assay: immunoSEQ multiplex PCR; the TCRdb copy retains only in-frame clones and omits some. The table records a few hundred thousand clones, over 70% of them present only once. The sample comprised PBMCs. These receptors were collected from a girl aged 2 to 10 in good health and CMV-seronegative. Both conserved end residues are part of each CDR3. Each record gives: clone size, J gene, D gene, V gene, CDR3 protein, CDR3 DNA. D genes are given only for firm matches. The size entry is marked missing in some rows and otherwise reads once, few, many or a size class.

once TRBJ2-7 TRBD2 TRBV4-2 CASSQLGLAAYEQYF TGTGCCAGCAGCCAGTTAGGACTAGCTGCCTACGAGCAGTACTTC
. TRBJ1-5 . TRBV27 CASSLSQGMGQPQHF TGTGCCAGCAGTTTATCCCAGGGGATGGGACAGCCCCAGCATTTT
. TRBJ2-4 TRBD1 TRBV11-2 CASSRTGGISRNIQYF TGTGCCAGCAGCCGGACAGGGGGCATTTCAAGAAACATTCAGTACTTC
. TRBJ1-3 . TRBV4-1 CASSQDFGREYTIYF TGCGCCAGCAGCCAAGATTTTGGCAGGGAATACACCATATATTTT
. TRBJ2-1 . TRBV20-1 CSARDPDEQFF TGCAGTGCTAGAGATCCGGATGAGCAGTTCTTC
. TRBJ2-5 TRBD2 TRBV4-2 CASSQVSSGGAQETQYF TGTGCCAGCAGCCAGGTATCTAGCGGGGGGGCACAAGAGACCCAGTACTTC
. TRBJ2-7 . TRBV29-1 CSVESVGGGPIGEQYF TGCAGCGTTGAATCGGTTGGCGGGGGCCCCATTGGGGAGCAGTACTTC
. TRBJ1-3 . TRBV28 CASSLPQGTGNTIYF TGTGCCAGCAGTTTACCACAGGGTACTGGAAACACCATATATTTT
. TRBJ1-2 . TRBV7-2 CASQPDSARLGYTF TGTGCCAGCCAGCCCGACAGTGCCCGACTTGGCTACACCTTC
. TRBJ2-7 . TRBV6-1 CASSEALPQGQPYEQYF TGTGCCAGCAGTGAAGCGCTTCCCCAGGGCCAACCCTACGAGCAGTACTTC
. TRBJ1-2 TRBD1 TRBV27 CASSSGDRGYGYTF TGTGCCAGCAGTTCGGGGGACAGAGGGTATGGCTACACCTTC
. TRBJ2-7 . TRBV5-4 CASSQDRYEQYF TGTGCCAGCAGCCAAGACAGATACGAGCAGTACTTC
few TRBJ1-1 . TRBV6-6 CASSTQGLYTEAFF TGTGCCAGCAGTACACAGGGTTTGTACACTGAAGCTTTCTTT
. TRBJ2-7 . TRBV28 CASSFFLASVQGEQYF TGTGCCAGCAGTTTCTTCTTAGCGTCAGTACAGGGAGAGCAGTACTTC
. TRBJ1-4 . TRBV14 CASSPRQDEKLFF TGTGCCAGCAGCCCACGACAGGATGAAAAACTGTTTTTT
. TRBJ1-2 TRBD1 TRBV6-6 CASSPGQGRWNYGYTF TGTGCCAGCAGTCCGGGACAGGGAAGATGGAACTATGGCTACACCTTC
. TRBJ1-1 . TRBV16 CASSQSEYTEAFF TGTGCCAGCAGCCAATCGGAGTACACTGAAGCTTTCTTT
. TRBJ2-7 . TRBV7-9 CASSAGNMRYEQYF TGTGCCAGCAGCGCAGGGAACATGAGGTACGAGCAGTACTTC
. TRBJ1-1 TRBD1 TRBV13 CASSGNRGRRLTEAFF TGTGCCAGCAGCGGAAACAGGGGGCGCAGGCTCACTGAAGCTTTCTTT
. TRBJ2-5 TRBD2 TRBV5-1 CASSTGTSYETQYF TGCGCCAGCAGCACCGGGACTAGCTACGAGACCCAGTACTTC
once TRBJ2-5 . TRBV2 CASMRTAQETQYF TGTGCCAGCATGAGGACAGCCCAAGAGACCCAGTACTTC
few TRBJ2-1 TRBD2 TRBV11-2 CASSLDRGLAGANGEQFF TGTGCCAGCAGCTTAGATCGGGGACTAGCGGGGGCCAATGGCGAGCAGTTCTTC
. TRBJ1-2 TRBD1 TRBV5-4 CASSPSGTGGYGYTF TGTGCCAGCAGCCCATCCGGGACAGGGGGCTATGGCTACACCTTC
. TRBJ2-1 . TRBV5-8 CASSLGDYYNEQFF TGTGCCAGCAGCTTGGGCGATTACTACAATGAGCAGTTCTTC
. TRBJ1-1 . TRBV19 CASSIERGRAAFF TGTGCCAGTAGTATAGAGCGGGGCAGGGCAGCTTTCTTT
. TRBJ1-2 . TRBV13 CASSLATTLRTF TGTGCCAGCAGCTTAGCGACCACTCTCAGGACCTTC
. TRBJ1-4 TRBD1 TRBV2 CATINRDRLFF TGTGCCACCATTAACCGGGACAGGCTGTTTTTT
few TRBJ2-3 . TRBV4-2 CASTRVRGEGDTQYF TGTGCCAGCACCCGAGTCCGGGGAGAGGGAGATACGCAGTATTTT
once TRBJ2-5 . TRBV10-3 CAITLSPRETQYF TGTGCCATCACCCTAAGCCCACGTGAGACCCAGTACTTC
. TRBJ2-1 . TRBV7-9 CASSSTDGGFRYNEQFF TGTGCCAGCAGCTCTACCGACGGGGGATTTCGCTACAATGAGCAGTTCTTC
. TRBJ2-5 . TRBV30 CAWGEGETQYF TGTGCCTGGGGAGAGGGAGAGACCCAGTACTTC
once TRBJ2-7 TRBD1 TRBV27 CASSFWGTGGFGEQYF TGTGCCAGCAGTTTCTGGGGGACAGGGGGTTTCGGCGAGCAGTACTTC
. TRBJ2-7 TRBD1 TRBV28 CASSLPGQGSYEQYF TGTGCCAGCAGTCTGCCGGGACAGGGGTCCTACGAGCAGTACTTC
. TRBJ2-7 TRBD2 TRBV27 CASSSLGRAFSEQYF TGTGCCAGCAGTTCTCTCGGGAGGGCCTTTTCCGAGCAGTACTTC
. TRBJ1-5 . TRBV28 CASSSENRFRSNQPQHF TGTGCCAGCAGTTCCGAGAACAGGTTCCGAAGCAATCAGCCCCAGCATTTT
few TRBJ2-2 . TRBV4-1 CASSQASAGRTGELFF TGCGCCAGCAGCCAAGCCAGCGCGGGAAGAACCGGGGAGCTGTTTTTT
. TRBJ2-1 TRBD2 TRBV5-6 CASSSGLAGYNEQFF TGTGCCAGCAGCTCCGGACTAGCGGGGTACAATGAGCAGTTCTTC
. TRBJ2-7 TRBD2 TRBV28 CASWPSGSSYEQYF TGTGCCAGTTGGCCTAGCGGGAGCTCCTACGAGCAGTACTTC
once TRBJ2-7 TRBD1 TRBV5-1 CASSSRQGSSYEQYF TGCGCCAGCAGCTCCCGACAGGGATCTTCCTACGAGCAGTACTTC
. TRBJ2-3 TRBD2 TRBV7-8 CASSLSTSGKISDTQYF TGTGCCAGCAGCTTGAGTACTAGCGGGAAAATCTCAGATACGCAGTATTTT
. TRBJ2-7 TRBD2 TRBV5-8 CASSRGERLYEQYF TGTGCCAGCAGCCGGGGGGAGCGTCTATACGAGCAGTACTTC
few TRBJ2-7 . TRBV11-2 CASSLELGAFSSYEQYF TGTGCCAGCAGCTTAGAGTTGGGCGCCTTTTCATCCTACGAGCAGTACTTC
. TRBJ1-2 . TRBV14 CASSLLGDGYTF TGTGCCAGCAGCCTCCTAGGAGATGGCTACACCTTC
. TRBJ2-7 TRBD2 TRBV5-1 CASSWGLAYEQYF TGCGCCAGCAGCTGGGGACTAGCCTACGAGCAGTACTTC
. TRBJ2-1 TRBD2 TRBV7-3 CASSLTGLAGGNEQFF TGTGCCAGCAGCTTAACGGGCCTAGCGGGGGGCAATGAGCAGTTCTTC
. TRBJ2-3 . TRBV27 CASSLAASTDTQYF TGTGCCAGCAGTTTAGCGGCTAGCACAGATACGCAGTATTTT
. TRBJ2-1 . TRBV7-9 CSSSPRGLYNEQFF TGTTCCAGCAGCCCCCGAGGTCTTTACAATGAGCAGTTCTTC
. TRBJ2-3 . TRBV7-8 CASSSHEAGTDTQYF TGTGCCAGCAGCTCCCACGAGGCGGGTACAGATACGCAGTATTTT
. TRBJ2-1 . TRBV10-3 CAIRPGLYNEQFF TGTGCCATCAGACCCGGACTTTACAATGAGCAGTTCTTC
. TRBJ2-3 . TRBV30 CAWSALWGVTDTQYF TGTGCCTGGAGTGCCCTCTGGGGGGTCACAGATACGCAGTATTTT
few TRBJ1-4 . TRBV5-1 CASSLAYPHEKLFF TGCGCCAGCAGCTTGGCCTATCCACATGAAAAACTGTTTTTT
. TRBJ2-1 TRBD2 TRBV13 CASSSNDWSGGRPDEQFF TGTGCCAGCAGCTCTAACGATTGGAGCGGGGGCCGCCCGGATGAGCAGTTCTTC
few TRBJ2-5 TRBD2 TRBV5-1 CASSGGLAETQYF TGCGCCAGCAGCGGGGGACTAGCGGAGACCCAGTACTTC
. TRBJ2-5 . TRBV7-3 CASSPTGAQETQYF TGTGCCAGCAGCCCGACAGGAGCGCAAGAGACCCAGTACTTC